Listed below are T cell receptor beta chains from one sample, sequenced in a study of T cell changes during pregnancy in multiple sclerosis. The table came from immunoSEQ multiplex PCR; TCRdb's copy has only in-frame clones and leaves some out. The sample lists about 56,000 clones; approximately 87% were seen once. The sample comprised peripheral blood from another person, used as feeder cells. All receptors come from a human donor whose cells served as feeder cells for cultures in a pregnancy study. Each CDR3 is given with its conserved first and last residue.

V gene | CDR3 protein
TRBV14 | CASSRSLAQETQYF
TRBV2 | CASLERGWETQYF
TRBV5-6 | CASSLATDTQYF
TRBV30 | CASEAPSGAKNIQYF
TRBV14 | CASSPDAGMWGAFF
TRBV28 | CASSPPRNYGYTF
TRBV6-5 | CATRVADRYEQYF
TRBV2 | CASSGAIENTIYF
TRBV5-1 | CASSAAPTTGTYGYTF
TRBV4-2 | CASSPGQRAVPPFLTNTGELFF
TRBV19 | CASSIESAGPPFEQYF
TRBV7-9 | CASSKRDNGETQYF
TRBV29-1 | CSASGATTDTQYF
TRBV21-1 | CASSKGENIQYF
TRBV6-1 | CASTTGLLYGYTF
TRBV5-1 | CASSLAGEPPLHF
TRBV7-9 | CASSLTQGGSLGNQETQYF
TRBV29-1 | CSVEGGAKINTEAFF
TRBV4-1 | CASSQIDSGDYGYTF
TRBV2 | CASSLGAGTEAFF
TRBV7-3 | CASSLRAGGSSYNEQFF
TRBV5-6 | CASRQEQLYYGYTF
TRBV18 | CASSQGLADYNEQFF
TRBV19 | CASSNSQGNTEAFF
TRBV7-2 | CASSLVGGRGEQYF
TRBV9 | CASSEREGPYNEQFF
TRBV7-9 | CASSLADWTSGNYNEQFF
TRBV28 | CASSLLQGLREQYF
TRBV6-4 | CASSERAATGADTQYF
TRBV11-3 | CASSLDGTGARELFF